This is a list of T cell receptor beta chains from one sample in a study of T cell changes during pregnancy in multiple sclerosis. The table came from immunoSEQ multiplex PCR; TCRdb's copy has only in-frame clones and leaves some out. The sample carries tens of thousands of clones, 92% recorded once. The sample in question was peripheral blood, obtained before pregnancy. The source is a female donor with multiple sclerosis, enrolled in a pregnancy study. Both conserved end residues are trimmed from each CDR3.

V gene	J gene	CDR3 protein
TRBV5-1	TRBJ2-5	ASTSGAPRETQY
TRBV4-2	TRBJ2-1	ASSQGEGSGYLGYNEQF
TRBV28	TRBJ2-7	ASSLTGTRSHEQY
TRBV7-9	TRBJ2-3	ASSSRLGFGDTQY
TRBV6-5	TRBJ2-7	ASSYGQVSYEQY
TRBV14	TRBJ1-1	ASSQISRITEAF
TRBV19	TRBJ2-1	ASTRTSGSNNEQF
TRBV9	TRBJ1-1	ASSVEAWTEAF
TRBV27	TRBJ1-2	ATFQAGYT
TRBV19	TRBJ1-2	ASSIGSGVGGYT
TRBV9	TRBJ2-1	ASSVDWAPYNEQF
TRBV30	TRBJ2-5	AWSVQGIPETQY
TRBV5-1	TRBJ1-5	ASSLAGFGPQH
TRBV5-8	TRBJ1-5	ASSTLSRTDSNQPQH
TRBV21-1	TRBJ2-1	ASPEEGDREGNEQF
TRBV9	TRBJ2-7	ASSPLLAGVNEQY
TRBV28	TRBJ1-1	ASRVPAEAF
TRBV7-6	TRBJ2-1	ASSWMGGTYNEQF
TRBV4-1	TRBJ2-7	ASSQDHPLPSEQY
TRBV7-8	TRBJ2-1	ASSFASGLNEQF
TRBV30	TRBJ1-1	AWARVTEAF
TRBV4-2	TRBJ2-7	ASSPQGLAGGPTYYEQY
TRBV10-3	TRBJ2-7	AISEPRGEQY
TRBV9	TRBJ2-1	ASSFSLTTSSYNEQF
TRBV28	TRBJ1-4	ASSLAGVNEKLF
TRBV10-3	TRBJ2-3	AISGPSGRAADTQY
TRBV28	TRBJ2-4	ASSSSGAKAKNIQY
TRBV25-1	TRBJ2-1	ASSSTSGYNNEQF
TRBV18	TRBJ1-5	ASSAATANQPQH
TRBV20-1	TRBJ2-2	SAPDTGELF
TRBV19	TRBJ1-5	ASIGATGNQPQH
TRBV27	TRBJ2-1	ASSLSPIQGPMYNEQF
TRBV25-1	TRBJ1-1	ASRTGGAEAF
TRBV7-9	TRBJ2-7	ASSSFDEQY
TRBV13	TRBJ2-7	ASSSRQDVLFYEQY
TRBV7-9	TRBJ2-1	ASSPVRGSFYNEQF
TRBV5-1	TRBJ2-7	ASSHRTSGGSYEQY
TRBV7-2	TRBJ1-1	ASSLGQMNTEAF
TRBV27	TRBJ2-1	AITDWRNEQF
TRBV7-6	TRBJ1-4	ASSLGGQDKLF
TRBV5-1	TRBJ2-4	ASSLERTGGPLMY
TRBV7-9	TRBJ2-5	ASSLSSQETQY
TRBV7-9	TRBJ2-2	ASSSPTGSAGELF
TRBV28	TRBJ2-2	ASRTGGNTGELF
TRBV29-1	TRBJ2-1	SVEWRQGIGLYNEQF
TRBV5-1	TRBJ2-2	ASSLKGGTGELF
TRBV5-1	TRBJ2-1	ASSREGREQF
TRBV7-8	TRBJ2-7	ASSEGGYEQY
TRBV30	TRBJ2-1	AWGREREQF
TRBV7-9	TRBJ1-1	ASSSGHLNTEAF